This T cell receptor beta chain stems from a study of neoadjuvant nivolumab and ipilimumab in lung cancer (dated by TCRdb to 2020 to 2022). Broadly, across the study: Nivolumab was given at 3 mg/kg intravenously on days 1, 15 and 29, and the combination arm added ipilimumab 1 mg/kg on day 1 only. For each study arm, the primary endpoint of the trial was the rate of major pathologic response (MPR) in the intention-to-treat population. Matched pretherapy and resected tumor pairs were analyzed for seven patients: four treated with nivolumab and three with nivolumab plus ipilimumab. TCR repertoires were compared between pretherapy (baseline) peripheral blood and tumors resected at surgery after neoadjuvant immune checkpoint blockade. In the trial, 40 to 45 patients with operable NSCLC were treated, of whom 23 were randomized to nivolumab monotherapy and about 20 to nivolumab plus ipilimumab.

Per the publication, the time point label means: at surgical resection after neoadjuvant nivolumab +/- ipilimumab. The samples were taken from NEOSTAR, a phase 2 randomized trial in operable NSCLC that tested neoadjuvant nivolumab or nivolumab plus ipilimumab, followed by surgery. The CDR3 goes from the cysteine to the phenylalanine over 16 residues. This entry keeps only the CDR3 DNA: 48 bases, framed from base 1. V is pruned by 3 bases and J by 5 bases, leaving 10 bases of the junction without a gene match. CDR1 and CDR2 (MGHRA, YSYEKL) derive from the germline V gene. The protocol used for the library was the immunoSEQ multiplex PCR assay. Per the source publication's procedure: Repertoires were summarized in terms of richness and clonality, and significantly expanded and contracted clones between pre- and post-therapy samples were identified. This is the immuneACCESS table as TCRdb keeps it, with only in-frame sequences that have V and J called. A part of the clones is gone; compared with another copy, unresolved V genes explain less than half, and the rest is unexplained. The DNA gave D and trimming, while V, J and clone size come from that table. The sample contains about 5,100 clones, about 73% of them found a single time. 10% of the sample lies in the top ten.

On this clone itself: Its antigen is not yet known. Per-base qualities were not stored, and no clone one base away is much larger.

What the research found in general, with its limitations: Greater TCR richness and clonality were observed in resected tumors than in tumor-adjacent uninvolved lung, and increases were observed in more dual-therapy-treated tumors. From pretherapy to surgery, tumor T-cell richness and clonality went up in three of three dual-therapy tumors, versus only two of four nivolumab-treated tumors. A small number of samples was subjected to TCR sequencing. No significant correlation was found between TCR clonality and pathologic tumor regression, and only one major-pathologic-response sample was available for the clonality analysis. A positive correlation was observed between pretherapy blood TCR richness and richness in tumors resected after neoadjuvant therapy (Spearman R = 0.82).

The clonotype originates from an adult with non-small cell lung cancer. The chain was built from TRBV4-1 and TRBJ2-5, with 9 junctional bases fitting TRBD2. The specimen was tumor tissue, collected after neoadjuvant nivolumab, alone or with ipilimumab, at or shortly before surgery. The DNA reads as follows: TGCGCCAGCAGCCACGATCCTAGCGGGGAGGAGGAGACCCAGTACTTC. Translated, this is CASSHDPSGEEETQYF.